Below, 28 T cell receptor beta chains from the same sample are listed, as sequenced in a study of blood T cell repertoires in COVID-19. Assay used: immunoSEQ multiplex PCR; TCRdb lists only in-frame clones, some missing. The sample lists roughly 280,000 clones; around nine tenths were seen once. Sequencing was carried out using peripheral blood. The receptors stem from a man aged 35 to 55 with active or convalescent COVID-19.

This clone was found a few times. The gene calls are TRBV2 and TRBJ2-7; possible D gene TRBD1, 5 bases. CDR3 length: 11 amino acids. V was trimmed by 7 bases and J by 7 bases, leaving 11 bases between them. Germline CDR1 and CDR2: SNHLY and FYNNEI. As DNA, the CDR3 is TGTGCCAGCAAGGTTAGGGGAGAGCAGTACTTC. Amino acid sequence: CASKVRGEQYF.

The V gene is TRBV2, the J gene TRBJ1-4; unclear D gene. Per germline, CDR1 SNHLY and CDR2 FYNNEI. V lost 4 bases and J lost 5, with 11 bases in between. The CDR3 has 14 residues. CDR3 nucleotide sequence: TGTGCCAGCAGTGTTCAGAGGCTAAATGAAAAACTGTTTTTT. Encoded protein: CASSVQRLNEKLFF.

The chain combines TRBV7-9 with TRBJ1-2, with TRBD1 as a possible D gene (6 bases). V lost 3 bases to trimming and J lost 5 bases, with 19 bases between them. Germline V gives CDR1 SEHNR, CDR2 FQNEAQ (reference sequence). The CDR3 sequence is 16 residues long. CDR3 in DNA: TGTGCCAGCAGCTTCGGCCACAGGGCCGGTTTATATGGCTACACCTTC. Translating gives CASSFGHRAGLYGYTF.

The chain recombines TRBV3-1 (or the pseudogene TRBV3-2) with TRBJ1-4; TRBD1 is a possible D gene (5 bases). This CDR3 contains 14 residues. V was cut by 0 bases and J by 10 bases, with 12 bases left in between. Germline values: CDR1 LGHDT, CDR2 YNNKEL (reference sequence). The CDR3 sequence is CASSQEVDSRKLFF. The CDR3 nucleotides are TGTGCCAGCAGCCAAGAAGTAGACAGCCGAAAACTGTTTTTT.

The chain combines TRBV10-1 with TRBJ2-2, with 9 positions matching TRBD1. Germline V gene sequence: CDR1 WNHNN, CDR2 SYGVQD (reference sequence). The CDR3 runs to 13 residues. The V gene end was trimmed by 7 bases and the J gene end by 4 bases; junction bases not matched to a gene: 1. CDR3 in DNA: TGCGCCAGCAAGACAGGGGGCACCGGGGAGCTGTTTTTT. Encoded protein: CASKTGGTGELFF.

The gene calls are TRBV14 and TRBJ1-4; a possible D gene is TRBD1 (5 bases). The V and J ends lost 3 bases and 8 bases respectively, with 10 bases between them. The CDR3 is 13 amino acids. Per germline, CDR1 SGHDN and CDR2 FVKESK. CDR3 DNA sequence: TGTGCCAGCAGCCATTATAGGGGAGAAAAACTGTTTTTT. Translated, it gives CASSHYRGEKLFF. The full variable domain, rest sourced from reference TRBV14 and TRBJ1-4, is EAGVTQFPSHSVIEKGQTVTLRCDPISGHDNLYWYRRVMGKEIKFLLHFVKESKQDESGMPNNRFLAERTGGTYSTLKVQPAELEDSGVYFCASSHYRGEKLFFGSGTQLSVL.

V usage is TRBV27 and J usage is TRBJ2-2; TRBD2 matches at 15 bases. The V gene end was trimmed by 6 bases and the J gene end by 5 bases; junction bases not matched to a gene: 10. The germline CDR1 and CDR2 sequences are MNHEY and SMNVEV (reference sequence). There are 18 residues in the CDR3. DNA for the CDR3: TGTGCCAGCAGACCGGGACTAGCGGGAGGAGCGGTTACCGGGGAGCTGTTTTTT. As protein: CASRPGLAGGAVTGELFF.

CDR3 nucleotide sequence: TGTGCCAGCTCACCTGCTAGCGGGGGGCAAGAGACCCAGTACTTC. Translated, it gives CASSPASGGQETQYF. The V and J genes are TRBV18 and TRBJ2-5; 11 nucleotides line up with TRBD2. CDR3 length: 15 amino acids. The germline V gene has CDR1 KGHSH and CDR2 LQKENI. Trimming cost V 3 bases and J 2 bases; bases outside gene matches: 2.

The rearrangement links TRBV27 to TRBJ2-1; D is possibly TRBD1 (5 bases). Trimming took off 2 bases at V and 5 bases at J, with 10 bases between the two ends. The CDR3 sequence is 14 residues long. Germline V CDR1 and CDR2: MNHEY, SMNVEV (reference sequence). The CDR3 loop reads CASSLRGSHNEQFF. CDR3 in DNA: TGTGCCAGCAGTTTAAGGGGAAGCCACAATGAGCAGTTCTTC.

This clone was picked up one time. The chain uses TRBV10-3 and TRBJ1-2, with 8 positions matching TRBD1. After removal of 0 bases from V and 4 bases from J, the junction contained 4 bases not matched to a gene. CDR1 is ENHRY and CDR2 is SYGVKD in the germline V gene. The CDR3 is 15 amino acids. CDR3 residues: CAISESRGLSYGYTF. The CDR3 DNA reads TGTGCCATCAGTGAGTCCAGGGGGCTGAGCTATGGCTACACCTTC.

The chain employs TRBV29-1 and TRBJ2-3; D is possibly TRBD2 (7 bases). This CDR3 comprises 13 residues. Trimming removed 4 bases at V and 5 bases at J, with 13 bases between. Looked up from germline, CDR1 is SQVTM and CDR2 is ANQGSEA. CDR3 sequence: CSVVGGPKDTQYF. The CDR3 DNA reads as TGCAGCGTTGTGGGGGGGCCGAAAGATACGCAGTATTTT.

V usage is TRBV28 and J usage is TRBJ1-2; 7 positions agree with TRBD1. The V and J ends lost 6 bases and 4 bases, in that order; junction bases with no gene match: 11. Germline values: CDR1 MDHEN, CDR2 SYDVKM. The CDR3 covers 15 residues. In nucleotides, the CDR3 is TGTGCCAGCAGGACCGGGACAGTTGTTCCCTATGGCTACACCTTC. The encoded protein is CASRTGTVVPYGYTF.

The rearrangement links TRBV27 to TRBJ1-4; TRBD1 matches 10 bases. Trimming took 3 bases from V and 6 from J; bases not matched to a gene: 10. The CDR3 runs to 17 residues. Germline V gene lookup returns CDR1 MNHEY and CDR2 SMNVEV (reference sequence). The CDR3 region has the DNA TGTGCCAGCAGTTTTGTCGCATCCGGGACAGGGGATGAAAAACTGTTTTTT. This sequence encodes CASSFVASGTGDEKLFF.

The chain carries TRBV29-1 and TRBJ2-1; D gene ambiguous. CDR3 length: 12 amino acids. CDR1 and CDR2 from the germline V gene are SQVTM and ANQGSEA. Trimming took off 8 bases at V and 6 bases at J, with 14 bases between the two ends. In DNA form, the CDR3 reads TGCAGCTCCCTTTCCGGTGTCAATGAGCAGTTCTTC. Amino acid sequence: CSSLSGVNEQFF.

This clone was seen only once. The CDR3 sequence is CASSLGGRNTEAFF. The CDR3 region has the DNA TGCGCCAGCAGCTTGGGGGGGCGGAACACTGAAGCTTTCTTT. V gene TRBV5-1 combines with J gene TRBJ1-1; D is possibly TRBD1 (6 bases). Germline V gives CDR1 SGHRS, CDR2 YFSETQ. There are 14 residues in the CDR3. Trimming stripped 0 bases from V and 1 base from J, with 7 bases between.

The chain couples TRBV7-9 to TRBJ1-3, with D unclear. In germline, CDR1 is SEHNR, CDR2 FQNEAQ (reference sequence). V was shortened by 2 bases and J by 0 bases, with 11 bases between the two germline ends. The CDR3 loop spans 16 amino acids. The CDR3 nucleotides are TGTGCCAGCAGCTTATACGCCGAACACTCTGGAAACACCATATATTTT. Amino acids: CASSLYAEHSGNTIYF. Supplemented by reference TRBV7-9 and TRBJ1-3, the full variable domain reads DTGVSQNPRHKITKRGQNVTFRCDPISEHNRLYWYRQTLGQGPEFLTYFQNEAQLEKSRLLSDRFSAERPKGSFSTLEIQRTEQGDSAMYLCASSLYAEHSGNTIYFGEGSWLTVV.

V gene TRBV28 combines with J gene TRBJ1-3; D might be TRBD1 (6 bases). The CDR3 has 16 amino acids. Trimming stripped 5 bases from V and 0 bases from J, with 14 bases between. Per germline, CDR1 MDHEN and CDR2 SYDVKM. CDR3 sequence: CASSRAGQSSGNTIYF. For the CDR3, the DNA is TGTGCCAGCAGTCGGGCAGGACAGAGCTCTGGAAACACCATATATTTT.

The chain couples TRBV19 to TRBJ1-1; possible D gene TRBD1, 6 bases. The CDR3 has 13 amino acids. CDR1 LNHDA and CDR2 SQIVND come from the germline V gene (reference sequence). Between the trimmed V and J ends, which lost 5 bases and 2 bases, there was a span of 9 bases. CDR3 DNA sequence: TGTGCCAGTAGTGGGGGCTCCAACACTGAAGCTTTCTTT. Its protein product is CASSGGSNTEAFF.

This clone was counted between two and nine times. The V and J genes are TRBV2 and TRBJ2-2; TRBD2 matches 7 bases. The germline CDR1 and CDR2 sequences are SNHLY and FYNNEI. The V gene end was trimmed by 7 bases and the J gene end by 4 bases; junction bases not matched to a gene: 9. This CDR3 is built from 15 residues. CDR3 bases: TGTGCCAGCAATTTCGGTAGGGAGGGCACCGGGGAGCTGTTTTTT. As protein: CASNFGREGTGELFF. Together with reference TRBV2 and TRBJ2-2, the CDR3 gives the full variable domain: EPEVTQTPSHQVTQMGQEVILRCVPISNHLYFYWYRQILGQKVEFLVSFYNNEISEKSEIFDDQFSVERPDGSNFTLKIRSTKLEDSAMYFCASNFGREGTGELFFGEGSRLTVL.

The V call is TRBV27, the J call TRBJ1-2; D unresolved. The germline V gene has CDR1 MNHEY and CDR2 SMNVEV (reference sequence). The CDR3 covers 13 residues. Trimming shortened V by 6 bases and J by 5 bases, and 13 bases separated the two germline ends. The CDR3 DNA follows: TGTGCCAGCAGCCGGGGAGGGCCGTATGGCTACACCTTC. Protein product: CASSRGGPYGYTF.

The CDR3 coding sequence is TGTGCCAGCGGTTCCGCTTGGACAGCGTCCTACGAGCAGTACTTC. The encoded protein is CASGSAWTASYEQYF. The chain couples TRBV28 to TRBJ2-7, with TRBD1 as a possible D gene (6 bases). The CDR3 loop spans 15 amino acids. The germline gives CDR1 MDHEN, CDR2 SYDVKM. Trimming removed 8 bases at V and 1 base at J, with 18 bases between.

This clone was observed once. This chain connects TRBV6-5 to TRBJ1-1; tentatively, D is TRBD1 (6 bases). The CDR3 is 13 residues long. V was cut by 7 bases and J by 1 base, with 10 bases left in between. Germline V lookup: CDR1 MNHEY, CDR2 SVGAGI. In DNA, the CDR3 is TGTGCCAGCAACAGGGCCCAGAACACTGAAGCTTTCTTT. Translation: CASNRAQNTEAFF.

The chain is built from TRBV24-1 and TRBJ1-3, with D perhaps matching TRBD1 (5 bases). Germline assignment: CDR1 KGHDR and CDR2 SFDVKD. Trimming pared 0 bases from V and 5 bases from J, leaving 13 bases between. The CDR3 contains 16 residues. CDR3 bases: TGTGCCACCAGTGATTTGGGACACTTCGAGAGAAACACCATATATTTT. Protein sequence: CATSDLGHFERNTIYF.

V is TRBV24-1 and J is TRBJ2-5; D might be TRBD2 (5 bases). V was shortened by 4 bases and J by 2 bases, with 10 bases between the two germline ends. Germline-derived CDR1 and CDR2 are KGHDR and SFDVKD. The CDR3 covers 14 residues. This chain's CDR3 is CATSESSGQETQYF. In nucleotides, the CDR3 is TGTGCCACCAGTGAATCCTCGGGGCAAGAGACCCAGTACTTC.

This clone was detected a few times. The CDR3 DNA sequence: TGTGCCAGAGGGGGGGACAATGAGCAGTTCTTC. The encoded protein is CARGGDNEQFF. The genes are TRBV5-3 and TRBJ2-1, with 7 positions matching TRBD2. TRBV5-3 carries the ORF label, with uncertain function. V lost 7 bases and J lost 5; bases outside the gene matches: 0. This CDR3 spans 11 amino acids.

The genes are TRBV5-5 and TRBJ1-2; D gene ambiguous. V dropped 3 bases and J dropped 0 bases, with 12 bases sitting between them. There are 15 residues in the CDR3. Germline loops: CDR1 SGHKS, CDR2 YYEKEE (reference sequence). This CDR3 is CASSSLGPANYGYTF. Here the CDR3 DNA reads TGTGCCAGCAGCTCCCTTGGTCCGGCTAACTATGGCTACACCTTC.

This chain links TRBV7-9 with TRBJ1-3; D uncertain. Between the trimmed V and J ends, which lost 4 bases and 4 bases, there was a span of 8 bases. From germline, CDR1 is SEHNR and CDR2 FQNEAQ (reference sequence). This CDR3 has 13 amino acids. This CDR3 reads CASSYNEGNTIYF. The CDR3 nucleotides are TGTGCCAGCAGCTACAATGAAGGAAACACCATATATTTT.

The chain has TRBV7-3 and TRBJ2-1; D possibly corresponds to TRBD1 (5 bases). Germline V gene lookup returns CDR1 SGHTA and CDR2 FQGTGA. This CDR3 contains 15 residues. V lost 5 bases, J lost 0 bases, and 11 bases lay in between. CDR3 DNA: TGTGCCAGCAGCCTAGACAGCAGCTCCTACAATGAGCAGTTCTTC. Translation: CASSLDSSSYNEQFF.